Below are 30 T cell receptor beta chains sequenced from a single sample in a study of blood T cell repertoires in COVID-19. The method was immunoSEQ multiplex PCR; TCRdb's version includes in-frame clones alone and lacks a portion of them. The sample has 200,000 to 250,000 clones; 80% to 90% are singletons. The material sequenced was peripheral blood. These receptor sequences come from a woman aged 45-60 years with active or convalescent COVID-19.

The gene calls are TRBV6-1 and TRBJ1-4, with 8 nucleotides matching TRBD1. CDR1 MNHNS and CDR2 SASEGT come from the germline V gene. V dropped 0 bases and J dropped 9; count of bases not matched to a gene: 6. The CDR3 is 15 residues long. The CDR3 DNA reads TGTGCCAGCAGTGAAGCTAAACAGGGGGTAAAAAAACTGTTTTTT. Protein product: CASSEAKQGVKKLFF.

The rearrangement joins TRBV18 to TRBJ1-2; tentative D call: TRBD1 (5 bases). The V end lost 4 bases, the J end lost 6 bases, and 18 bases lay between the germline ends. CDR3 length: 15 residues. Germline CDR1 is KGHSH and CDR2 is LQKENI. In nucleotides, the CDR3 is TGTGCCAGCTCACTGTCAGTCGGACAATCTAATGGCTACACCTTC. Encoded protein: CASSLSVGQSNGYTF. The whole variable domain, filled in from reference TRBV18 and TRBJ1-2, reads NAGVMQNPRHLVRRRGQEARLRCSPMKGHSHVYWYRQLPEEGLKFMVYLQKENIIDESGMPKERFSAEFPKEGPSILRIQQVVRGDSAAYFCASSLSVGQSNGYTFGSGTRLTVV.

This CDR3 is CASSSGTGWSYEQYF. DNA of the CDR3: TGTGCCAGCAGTTCCGGGACAGGGTGGTCCTACGAGCAGTACTTC. The V and J genes are TRBV2 and TRBJ2-7, with 9 nucleotides matching TRBD1. Germline assignment: CDR1 SNHLY and CDR2 FYNNEI. V dropped 5 bases and J dropped 1; count of bases not matched to a gene: 6. The CDR3 totals 15 residues.

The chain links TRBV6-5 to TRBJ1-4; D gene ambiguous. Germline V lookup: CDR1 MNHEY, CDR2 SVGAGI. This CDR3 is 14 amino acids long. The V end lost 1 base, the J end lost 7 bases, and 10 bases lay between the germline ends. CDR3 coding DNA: TGTGCCAGCAGTTACTATGGAGGGTCTGAAAAACTGTTTTTT. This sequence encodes CASSYYGGSEKLFF.

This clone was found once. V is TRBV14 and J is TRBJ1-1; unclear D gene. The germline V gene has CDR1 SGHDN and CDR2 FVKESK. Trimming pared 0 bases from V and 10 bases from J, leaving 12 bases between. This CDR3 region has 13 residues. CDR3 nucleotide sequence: TGTGCCAGCAGCCAAGAGGCTCGGACTACAGCTTTCTTT. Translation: CASSQEARTTAFF. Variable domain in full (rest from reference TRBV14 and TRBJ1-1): EAGVTQFPSHSVIEKGQTVTLRCDPISGHDNLYWYRRVMGKEIKFLLHFVKESKQDESGMPNNRFLAERTGGTYSTLKVQPAELEDSGVYFCASSQEARTTAFFGQGTRLTVV.

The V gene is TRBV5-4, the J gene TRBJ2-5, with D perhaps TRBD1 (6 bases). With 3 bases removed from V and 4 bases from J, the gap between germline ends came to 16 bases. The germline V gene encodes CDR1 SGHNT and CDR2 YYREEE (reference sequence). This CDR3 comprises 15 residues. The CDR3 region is CASSSEQGRGETQYF. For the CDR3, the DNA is TGTGCCAGCAGCTCGGAGCAGGGGCGAGGAGAGACCCAGTACTTC.

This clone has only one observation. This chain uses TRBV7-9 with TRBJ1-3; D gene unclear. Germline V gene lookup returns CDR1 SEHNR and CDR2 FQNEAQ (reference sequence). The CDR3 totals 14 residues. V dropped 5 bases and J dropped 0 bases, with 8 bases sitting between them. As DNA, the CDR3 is TGTGCCAGCAGCGAGAAGATCTCTGGAAACACCATATATTTT. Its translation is CASSEKISGNTIYF.

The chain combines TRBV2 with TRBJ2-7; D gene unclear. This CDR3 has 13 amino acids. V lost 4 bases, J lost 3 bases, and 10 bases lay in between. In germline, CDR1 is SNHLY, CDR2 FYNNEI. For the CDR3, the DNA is TGTGCCAGCAGTGTCACAGTGATCTACGAGCAGTACGTC. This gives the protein CASSVTVIYEQYV.

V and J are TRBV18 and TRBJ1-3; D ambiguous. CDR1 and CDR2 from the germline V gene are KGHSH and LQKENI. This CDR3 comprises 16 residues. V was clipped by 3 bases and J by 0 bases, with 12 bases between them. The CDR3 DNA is TGTGCCAGCTCACCCCTGGACGGGAGCTCTGGAAACACCATATATTTT. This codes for CASSPLDGSSGNTIYF.

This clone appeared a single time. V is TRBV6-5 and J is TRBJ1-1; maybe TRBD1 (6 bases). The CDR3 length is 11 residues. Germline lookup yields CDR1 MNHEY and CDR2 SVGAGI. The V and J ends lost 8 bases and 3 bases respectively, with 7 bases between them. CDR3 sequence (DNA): TGTGCCAGCTACAGGGACACTGAAGCTTTCTTT. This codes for CASYRDTEAFF.

The CDR3 loop is CASRTSGETQYF. In DNA form, the CDR3 reads TGTGCCAGCAGAACATCGGGTGAGACCCAGTACTTC. J is TRBJ2-5 and V is TRBV2; D remains unclear. Trimming removed 6 bases at V and 5 bases at J, with 10 bases between. Germline CDR1 SNHLY, CDR2 FYNNEI. The CDR3 consists of 12 residues.

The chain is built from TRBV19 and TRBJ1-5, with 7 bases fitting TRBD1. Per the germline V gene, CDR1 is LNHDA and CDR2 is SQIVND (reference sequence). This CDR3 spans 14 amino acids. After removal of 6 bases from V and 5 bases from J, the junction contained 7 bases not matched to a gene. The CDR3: CASRPAGGYQPQHF. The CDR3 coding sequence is TGTGCCAGTAGGCCCGCAGGGGGTTATCAGCCCCAGCATTTT.

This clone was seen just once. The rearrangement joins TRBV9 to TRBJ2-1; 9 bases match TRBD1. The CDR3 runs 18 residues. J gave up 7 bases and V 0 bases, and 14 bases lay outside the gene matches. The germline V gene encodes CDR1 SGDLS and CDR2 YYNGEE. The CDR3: CASSVDPGQGWNANEQFF. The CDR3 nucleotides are TGTGCCAGCAGCGTAGACCCAGGACAGGGGTGGAACGCGAATGAGCAGTTCTTC. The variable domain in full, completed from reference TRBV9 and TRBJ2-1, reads DSGVTQTPKHLITATGQRVTLRCSPRSGDLSVYWYQQSLDQGLQFLIQYYNGEERAKGNILERFSAQQFPDLHSELNLSSLELGDSALYFCASSVDPGQGWNANEQFFGPGTRLTVL.

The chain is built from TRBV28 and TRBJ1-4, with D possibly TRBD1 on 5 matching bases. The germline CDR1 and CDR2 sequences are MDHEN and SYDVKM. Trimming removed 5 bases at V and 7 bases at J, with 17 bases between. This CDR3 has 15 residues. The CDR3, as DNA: TGTGCCAGCAGTGGTCGACAGTCTTTAGGTGAAAAACTGTTTTTT. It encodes CASSGRQSLGEKLFF.

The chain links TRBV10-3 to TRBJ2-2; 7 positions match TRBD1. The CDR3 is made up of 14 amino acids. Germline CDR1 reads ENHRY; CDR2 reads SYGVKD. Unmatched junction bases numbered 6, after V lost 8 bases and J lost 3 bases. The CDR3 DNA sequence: TGTGCCATCGCCCTCGGGACAGACACCGGGGAGCTGTTTTTT. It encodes CAIALGTDTGELFF.

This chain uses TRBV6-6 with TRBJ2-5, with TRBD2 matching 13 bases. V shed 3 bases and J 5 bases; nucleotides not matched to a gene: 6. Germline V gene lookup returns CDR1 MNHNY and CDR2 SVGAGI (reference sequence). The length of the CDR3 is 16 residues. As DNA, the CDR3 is TGTGCCAGCAGTTATACTAGCGGGGGGGTATGGGAGACCCAGTACTTC. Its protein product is CASSYTSGGVWETQYF.

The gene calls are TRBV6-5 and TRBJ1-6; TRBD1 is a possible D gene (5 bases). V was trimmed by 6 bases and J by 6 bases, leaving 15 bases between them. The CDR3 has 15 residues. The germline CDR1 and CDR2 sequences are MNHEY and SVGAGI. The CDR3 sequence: CASSVEAGINSPLHF. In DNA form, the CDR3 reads TGTGCCAGCAGCGTAGAGGCAGGGATTAATTCACCCCTCCACTTT.

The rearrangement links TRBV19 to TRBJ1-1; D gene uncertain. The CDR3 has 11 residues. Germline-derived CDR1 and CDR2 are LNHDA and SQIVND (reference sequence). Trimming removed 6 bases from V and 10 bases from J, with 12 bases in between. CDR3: CASRVRSGAFF. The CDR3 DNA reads TGTGCCAGTAGGGTCCGGAGCGGAGCTTTCTTT.

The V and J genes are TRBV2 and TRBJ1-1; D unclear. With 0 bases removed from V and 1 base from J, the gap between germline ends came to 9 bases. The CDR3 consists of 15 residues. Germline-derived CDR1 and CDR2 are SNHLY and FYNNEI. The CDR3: CASSEAPGANTEAFF. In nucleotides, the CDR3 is TGTGCCAGCAGTGAAGCCCCCGGTGCGAACACTGAAGCTTTCTTT.

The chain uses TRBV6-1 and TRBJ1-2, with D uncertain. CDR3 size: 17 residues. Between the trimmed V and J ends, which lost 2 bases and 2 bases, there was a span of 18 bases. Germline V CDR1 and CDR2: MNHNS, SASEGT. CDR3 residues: CASSEFFREGKNYGYTF. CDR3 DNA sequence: TGTGCCAGCAGTGAATTCTTTAGGGAGGGCAAGAACTATGGCTACACCTTC.

The CDR3 region is CASSQDLVAGGRTDTQYF. DNA for the CDR3: TGCGCCAGCAGCCAAGATCTGGTAGCGGGGGGGCGCACAGATACGCAGTATTTT. V gene TRBV4-1 combines with J gene TRBJ2-3, with TRBD2 identical over 11 bases. From germline, CDR1 is MGHRA and CDR2 YSYEKL. There are 18 residues in the CDR3. J lost 1 base, V lost 0 bases, and 6 bases had no gene match.

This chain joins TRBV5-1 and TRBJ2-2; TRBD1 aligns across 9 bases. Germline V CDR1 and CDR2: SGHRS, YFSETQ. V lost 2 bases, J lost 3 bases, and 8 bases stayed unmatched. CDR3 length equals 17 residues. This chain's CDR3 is CASSFPRDRVHTGELFF. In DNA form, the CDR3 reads TGCGCCAGCAGCTTCCCCCGGGACAGGGTACACACCGGGGAGCTGTTTTTT. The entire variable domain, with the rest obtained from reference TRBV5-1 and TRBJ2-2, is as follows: KAGVTQTPRYLIKTRGQQVTLSCSPISGHRSVSWYQQTPGQGLQFLFEYFSETQRNKGNFPGRFSGRQFSNSRSEMNVSTLELGDSALYLCASSFPRDRVHTGELFFGEGSRLTVL.

For the CDR3, the DNA is TGCGCCAGCAGTGCAGCGGACGACTCGAAACAGCCCCAGCATTTT. It is translated as CASSAADDSKQPQHF. This chain uses TRBV10-2 with TRBJ1-5; no clear D gene. Trimming stripped 4 bases from V and 7 bases from J, with 17 bases between. This CDR3 region has 15 residues. Per the germline V gene, CDR1 is WSHSY and CDR2 is SAAADI.

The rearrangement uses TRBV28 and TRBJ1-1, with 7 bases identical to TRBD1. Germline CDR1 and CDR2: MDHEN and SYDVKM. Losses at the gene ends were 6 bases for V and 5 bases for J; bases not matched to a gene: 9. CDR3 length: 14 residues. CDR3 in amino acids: CASSLTGTRTEAFF. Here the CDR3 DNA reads TGTGCCAGCAGCCTGACAGGGACGAGGACTGAAGCTTTCTTT.

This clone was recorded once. The CDR3 nucleotides read TGCGCCAGCCGGAGCATGATTAATGAAAAACTGTTTTTT. The encoded protein is CASRSMINEKLFF. The V call is TRBV5-1, the J call TRBJ1-4; D call uncertain. The V end was cut by 7 bases, the J end by 4 bases, with 11 bases between. Germline CDR1 SGHRS, CDR2 YFSETQ. CDR3 size: 13 residues.

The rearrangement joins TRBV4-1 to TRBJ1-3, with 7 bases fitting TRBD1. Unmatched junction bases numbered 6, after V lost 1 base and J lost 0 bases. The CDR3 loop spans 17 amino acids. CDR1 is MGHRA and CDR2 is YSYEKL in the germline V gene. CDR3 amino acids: CASSQGRGQNSGNTIYF. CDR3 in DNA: TGCGCCAGCAGCCAAGGCCGGGGACAGAACTCTGGAAACACCATATATTTT.

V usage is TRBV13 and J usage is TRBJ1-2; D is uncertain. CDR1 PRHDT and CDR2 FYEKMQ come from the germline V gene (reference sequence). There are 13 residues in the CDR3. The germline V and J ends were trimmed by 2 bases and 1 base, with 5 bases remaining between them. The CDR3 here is CASSLRSNYGYTF. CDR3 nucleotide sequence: TGTGCCAGCAGCTTAAGGAGTAACTATGGCTACACCTTC.

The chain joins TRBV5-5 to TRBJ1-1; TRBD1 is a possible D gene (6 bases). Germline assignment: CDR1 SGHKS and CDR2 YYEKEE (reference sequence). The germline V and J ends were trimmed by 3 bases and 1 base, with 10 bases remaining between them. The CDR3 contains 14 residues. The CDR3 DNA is TGTGCCAGCAGCTCATACAGGGCGAACACTGAAGCTTTCTTT. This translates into CASSSYRANTEAFF.

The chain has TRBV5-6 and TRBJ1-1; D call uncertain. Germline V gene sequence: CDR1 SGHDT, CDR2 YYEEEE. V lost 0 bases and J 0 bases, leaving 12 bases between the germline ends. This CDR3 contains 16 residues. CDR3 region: CASSLARSTMNTEAFF. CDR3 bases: TGTGCCAGCAGCTTGGCCCGGAGTACCATGAACACTGAAGCTTTCTTT.

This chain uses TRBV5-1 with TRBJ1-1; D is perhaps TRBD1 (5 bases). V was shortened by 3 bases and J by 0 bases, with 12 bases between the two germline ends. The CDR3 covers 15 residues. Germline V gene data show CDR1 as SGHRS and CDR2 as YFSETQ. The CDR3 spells CASSSIGGMNTEAFF. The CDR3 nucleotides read TGCGCCAGCAGCTCGATCGGGGGGATGAACACTGAAGCTTTCTTT.